This T cell receptor beta chain was captured by sequencing in a study of shared clonotypes between healthy human individuals. Points from the study as a whole: Despite large depth, rarefaction showed incomplete sorted-subset sequencing.

Using immunoSEQ multiplex PCR, the repertoire was profiled, and TCRdb retains in-frame clones only, with some absent. The table shows millions of clones, with about 92% occurring only once. Naive CD8 cells lacked CD45RO and underwent positive selection for CCR7, leaving out terminally differentiated effector memory CD45RA+ cells. As regards this clone: Its antigen is undetermined.

Input material: naive CD8+ T cells from PBMCs. The source is a man aged 18 to 29 in good health. Some clones in this sample may be carry-over from other donors' samples.

The CDR3 region is CASSPRGLSYNEQFF. CDR3 in DNA: TGCGCCAGCAGCCCAAGGGGGCTCTCCTACAATGAGCAGTTCTTC. The chain joins TRBV4-3 to TRBJ2-1; 7 bases are a match to TRBD1. The V gene end was trimmed by 4 bases and the J gene end by 0 bases; junction bases not matched to a gene: 3. CDR3 size: 15 residues. Germline CDR1 and CDR2: LGHNA and YSLEER.